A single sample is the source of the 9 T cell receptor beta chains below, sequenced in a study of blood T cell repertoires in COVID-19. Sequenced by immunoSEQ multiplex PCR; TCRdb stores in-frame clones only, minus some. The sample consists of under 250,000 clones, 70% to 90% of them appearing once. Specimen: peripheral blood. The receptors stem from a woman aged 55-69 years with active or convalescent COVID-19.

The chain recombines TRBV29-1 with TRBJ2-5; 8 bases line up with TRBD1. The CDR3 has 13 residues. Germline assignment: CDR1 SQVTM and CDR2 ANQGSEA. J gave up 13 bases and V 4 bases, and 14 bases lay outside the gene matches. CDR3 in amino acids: CSVVLGQAHIVYF. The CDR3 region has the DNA TGCAGCGTTGTATTGGGACAGGCCCATATTGTGTACTTC.

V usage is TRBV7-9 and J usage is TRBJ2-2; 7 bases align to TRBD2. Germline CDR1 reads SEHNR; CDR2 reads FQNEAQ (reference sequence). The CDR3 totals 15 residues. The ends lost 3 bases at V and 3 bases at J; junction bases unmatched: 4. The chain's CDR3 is CASSFRDYDTGELFF. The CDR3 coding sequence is TGTGCCAGCAGCTTCCGGGACTATGACACCGGGGAGCTGTTTTTT.

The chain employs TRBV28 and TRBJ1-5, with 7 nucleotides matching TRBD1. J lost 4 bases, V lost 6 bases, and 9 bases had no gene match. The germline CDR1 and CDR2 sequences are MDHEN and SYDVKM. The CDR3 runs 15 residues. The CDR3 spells CASSGAGQTNQPQHF. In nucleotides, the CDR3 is TGTGCCAGCAGCGGCGCGGGACAGACTAATCAGCCCCAGCATTTT.

For the CDR3, the DNA is TGTGCCAGCAGCTCAATTAGCGGGAGAGAAGGCGGGGAGCTGTTTTTT. As protein: CASSSISGREGGELFF. The J gene is TRBJ2-2, the V gene TRBV6-6, with TRBD2 identical over 9 bases. V was pared by 6 bases and J by 7 bases, with 12 bases of the junction left unmatched. Germline CDR1 and CDR2: MNHNY and SVGAGI (reference sequence). The CDR3 extends over 16 amino acids.

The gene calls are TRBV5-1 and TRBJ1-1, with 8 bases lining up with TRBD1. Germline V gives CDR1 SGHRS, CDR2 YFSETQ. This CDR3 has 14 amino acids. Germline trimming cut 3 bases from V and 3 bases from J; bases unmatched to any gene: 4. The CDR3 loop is CASSWGQADTEAFF. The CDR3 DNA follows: TGCGCCAGCAGCTGGGGACAGGCGGACACTGAAGCTTTCTTT.

CDR3 in amino acids: CASSLWDRSNQPQHF. As DNA, the CDR3 is TGTGCCAGTAGTCTCTGGGACAGAAGCAATCAGCCCCAGCATTTT. The rearrangement uses TRBV19 and TRBJ1-5; 7 bases are shared with TRBD1. CDR1 and CDR2 (germline): LNHDA, SQIVND (reference sequence). The length of the CDR3 is 15 residues. Trimming cost V 5 bases and J 1 base; bases outside gene matches: 5.

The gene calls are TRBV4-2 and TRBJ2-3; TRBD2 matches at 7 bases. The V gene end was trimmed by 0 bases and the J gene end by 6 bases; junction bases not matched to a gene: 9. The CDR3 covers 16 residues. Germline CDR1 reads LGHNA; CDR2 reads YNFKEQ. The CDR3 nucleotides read TGTGCCAGCAGCCAAGATCGTAGGGCGGGAGCGGATACGCAGTATTTT. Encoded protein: CASSQDRRAGADTQYF.

In nucleotides, the CDR3 is TGTGCCAGCAGTATCCGGACAGGACCTAACACTGAAGCTTTCTTT. This translates into CASSIRTGPNTEAFF. The genes are TRBV2 and TRBJ1-1; 7 bases are a match to TRBD1. Germline CDR1 reads SNHLY; CDR2 reads FYNNEI. J was trimmed by 2 bases and V by 5 bases; bases with no gene match: 8. This CDR3 contains 15 residues.

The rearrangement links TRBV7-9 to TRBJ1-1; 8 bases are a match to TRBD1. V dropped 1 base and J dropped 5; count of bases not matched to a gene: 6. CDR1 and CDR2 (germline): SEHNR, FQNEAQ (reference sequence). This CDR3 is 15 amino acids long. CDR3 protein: CASSLGSGGGTEAFF. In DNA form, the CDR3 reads TGTGCCAGCAGCTTAGGATCAGGGGGCGGAACTGAAGCTTTCTTT.